A single T cell receptor beta chain is shown here with its context. There is no known antigen for this receptor. No base-level quality is on record; no much larger clone is a single base apart. The library was prepared using the immunoSEQ multiplex PCR assay. RNA was extracted from all samples and reverse transcribed into cDNA, which served as template for TCR sequencing. SuperScript III was used to make first-strand cDNA, primed with a 2:1 mix of oligo-dT and random hexamers. A synthetic immune receptor repertoire was used to assess amplification bias, and residual bias was removed computationally. As for the original processing: Raw reads were preprocessed to remove errors, and CDR3 was defined according to IMGT conventions as the region from the conserved cysteine to phenylalanine. Clonality was computed as 1 minus the Shannon entropy, with the entropy normalized by log2 of the number of productive unique TCRs. CD4 or CD8 identity of scalp clones was inferred by cross-referencing scalp TCRbeta sequences with sorted blood CD4 and CD8 repertoires. Drawn from immuneACCESS, this table holds only the in-frame rearrangements with V and J called that TCRdb kept. Clones are partly lost; checked studies trace under half to an unresolved V gene and leave the rest unexplained. Clone size and the V and J calls come from that table; the DNA yielded D and trimming. This sample lists about 210,000 clones; around 65% were detected once. The ten largest clones capture 0.95% to 1.5% of the sample.

The treatment or condition label corresponds to: oral pan-JAK inhibitor, 5-10 mg twice daily. Lesional scalp punch biopsies and peripheral blood were obtained from alopecia areata patients. PBMCs were separated by density centrifugation and stained for CD3, CD4 and CD8, after which CD4+ and CD8+ T cells were sorted on a FACSAria. The CDR3 holds 12 amino acids from the cysteine to the phenylalanine. The retained sequence is limited to the CDR3, 36 bases, with the frame set at the first base. Taken from the germline V gene, the CDR1 and CDR2 loops are SGHNT and YENEEA. V is cut by 5 bases and J by 6 bases, and the space between the germline ends is 7 bases. These data come from a study of CD8+ T cells in alopecia areata (dated 2018 in TCRdb). In the study overall: Treated patients were enrolled in an open-label pilot trial of oral tofacitinib, 5 to 10 mg twice daily, for moderate-to-severe alopecia areata. In humans, TCRbeta sequencing was performed on scalp tissue and on sorted CD4+ and CD8+ peripheral blood T cells from healthy controls and from patients with patchy or totalis/universalis alopecia areata. Disease severity in treated patients was measured with the SALT score, which quantifies the percentage of affected scalp surface area. Scalp clonality was compared across normal scalp (n=4), patchy alopecia areata scalp (n=8), and alopecia totalis/universalis scalp (n=8). Tofacitinib-treated patients had biopsies at baseline and at 4 and 24 weeks of treatment, with a later scalp biopsy in several patients. RNA was extracted with the PAXgene miRNA kit for fixed scalp, the miRNeasy kit for PBMCs, and the RNeasy kit for mouse skin. In both human patients and the C3H/HeJ mouse model, the study applied high-throughput TCRbeta sequencing to look at T cell clonal expansion in alopecia areata. immunoSEQ multiplex PCR using 35 Vbeta forward primers and 13 Jbeta reverse primers was used to amplify TCRbeta CDR3 regions. Tofacitinib was administered for 6 to 18 months, and 6 months of follow-up off drug were then conducted to assess delayed response and recurrence. What the study reported, not specific to this receptor: Tofacitinib significantly decreased scalp clonality and the number of expanded CD8+ clones among the top 100 scalp clones. TCR sequences shared between patients were less clear than in mice, possibly partly because of HLA diversity in the patient population. During tofacitinib treatment, many expanded lesional clones remained in scalp and blood, and this persistence may partly explain relapse after treatment is stopped. Higher clonality and more expanded CD8+ clones were observed in lesional scalp than in normal scalp, particularly in alopecia totalis/universalis, a finding suggestive of antigenic drive. Resident alphabeta T cells in normal human skin are also sequenced, complicating scalp TCR repertoire analysis, unlike mouse skin dominated by gammadelta T cells. The treated cohort was small, with a single nonresponder, so links between baseline CD8+ expansion and response need larger studies.

The rearrangement combines TRBV11-3 with TRBJ2-2, with the D segment identity uncertain. The receptor was isolated from a human donor with alopecia areata. Here the sequenced sample was CD4+ T cells sorted from blood, taken at roughly week 45, from a patient treated with tofacitinib. The CDR3 is CASSVGAGELFF. The DNA sequence reads TGTGCCAGCAGCGTTGGGGCCGGGGAGCTGTTTTTT.